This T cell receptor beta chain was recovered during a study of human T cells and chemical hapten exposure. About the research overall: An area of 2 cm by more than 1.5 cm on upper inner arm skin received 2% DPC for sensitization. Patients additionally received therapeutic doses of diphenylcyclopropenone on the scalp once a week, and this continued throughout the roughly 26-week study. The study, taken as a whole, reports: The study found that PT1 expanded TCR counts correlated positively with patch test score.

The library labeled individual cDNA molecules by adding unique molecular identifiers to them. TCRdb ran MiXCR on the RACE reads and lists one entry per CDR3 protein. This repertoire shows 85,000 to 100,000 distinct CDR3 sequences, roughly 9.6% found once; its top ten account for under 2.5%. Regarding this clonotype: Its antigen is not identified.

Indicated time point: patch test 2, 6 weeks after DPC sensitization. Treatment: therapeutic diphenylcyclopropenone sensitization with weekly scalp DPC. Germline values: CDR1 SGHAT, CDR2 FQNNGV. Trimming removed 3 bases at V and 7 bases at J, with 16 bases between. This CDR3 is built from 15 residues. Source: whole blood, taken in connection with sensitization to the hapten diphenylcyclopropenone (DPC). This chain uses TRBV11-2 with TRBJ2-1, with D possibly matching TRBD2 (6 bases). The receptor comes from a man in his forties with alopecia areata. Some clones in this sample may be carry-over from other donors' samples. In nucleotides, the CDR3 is TGTGCCAGCAGCTTCAGGTCGGCAGGAGGGAATGAGCAGTTCTTC. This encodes CASSFRSAGGNEQFF.